The clone carrying this TCR beta chain occurred a few times. The antigen is undetermined. The treatment was: oral pan-JAK inhibitor, 5-10 mg twice daily. These data belong to a study of CD8+ T cells in alopecia areata. General study results and limits: Among the top 100, expanded CD8+ clones, as well as scalp clonality, were significantly decreased by tofacitinib. Scalp and blood samples kept many expanded lesional clones throughout tofacitinib.

The germline V gene has CDR1 SGHAT and CDR2 FQNNGV. V lost 2 bases and J 3 bases, leaving 8 bases between the germline ends. This CDR3 spans 13 amino acids. Extracted from the samples, RNA was reverse transcribed into cDNA to serve as the sequencing template. The protocol was immunoSEQ multiplex PCR, while the TCRdb copy is restricted to in-frame clones and leaves out a portion. The data contain roughly 250,000 clones, 60% of them singletons. The sample was CD4+ T cells sorted from blood, taken at week 52, from a patient treated with tofacitinib. The rearrangement joins TRBV11-2 to TRBJ2-7; D is uncertain. The TCR was taken from a human donor with alopecia areata. CDR3 sequence reads: CASSLRPHYEQYF. The CDR3 DNA sequence: TGTGCCAGCAGCTTAAGACCCCACTACGAGCAGTACTTC.